The entry below gives a single TCR beta chain sequence along with its context. Its binding antigen is unknown. There are no base qualities to consult, and no much larger clone falls within one base. The data derive from a study of PD-1 blockade in mismatch repair-deficient tumors (dated by TCRdb to between 2016 and 2019). In terms of the full investigation: The trial enrolled 86 consecutive patients with about a dozen mismatch repair-deficient cancer types between late 2013 and September 2016, all previously treated and progressing. Deep sequencing of TCR CDR3 regions was used to track tumor-associated T cell clones in peripheral blood of patients responding to PD-1 blockade. Beyond this particular receptor, the publication reports: Tumor-resident clones, often undetectable in blood before treatment, expanded rapidly after pembrolizumab and then contracted, generally before radiologic responses.

From the cysteine up to the phenylalanine, the CDR3 has a length of 17 residues. CDR3 DNA is the only sequence kept; it has 51 bases, read in frame from the first base. Cut back by 4 bases and 3 bases, the V and J ends lie 19 bases apart. As encoded in the germline V gene (reference sequence), CDR1 is WNHNN while CDR2 is SYGVQD. The library came from the immunoSEQ multiplex PCR assay. The table was pulled from immuneACCESS by TCRdb, which kept in-frame rearrangements only. Such tables lose some clones; where checked, under half of the loss comes from unresolved V genes, and the rest has no known cause. For this sample there are about 68,000 clones; roughly 80% appear just once. The ten biggest clones cover 4.5% to 7% of the sample. For every enrolled patient, mismatch repair deficiency was confirmed by either polymerase chain reaction or immunohistochemistry. Three patients who responded to pembrolizumab therapy underwent TCR sequencing. The phase II trial prospectively tested pembrolizumab PD-1 blockade in advanced mismatch repair-deficient cancers regardless of tissue of origin. Peripheral blood T cell samples were gathered serially, both before PD-1 blockade started and at multiple time points afterward. Blood sampling time points were reported as weeks after the first dose of pembrolizumab.

The receptor was derived from an adult with mismatch repair-deficient cancer. The sample in question was peripheral blood, obtained 2 weeks after starting pembrolizumab. The receptor chain draws on TRBV10-1 and TRBJ2-1; TRBD1 is perhaps the D gene, given 6 matching bases. The DNA sequence is TGCGCCAGCAGTGCCGCCCCAGGGGCCGGAGGCTACAATGAGCAGTTCTTC. It codes for CASSAAPGAGGYNEQFF.